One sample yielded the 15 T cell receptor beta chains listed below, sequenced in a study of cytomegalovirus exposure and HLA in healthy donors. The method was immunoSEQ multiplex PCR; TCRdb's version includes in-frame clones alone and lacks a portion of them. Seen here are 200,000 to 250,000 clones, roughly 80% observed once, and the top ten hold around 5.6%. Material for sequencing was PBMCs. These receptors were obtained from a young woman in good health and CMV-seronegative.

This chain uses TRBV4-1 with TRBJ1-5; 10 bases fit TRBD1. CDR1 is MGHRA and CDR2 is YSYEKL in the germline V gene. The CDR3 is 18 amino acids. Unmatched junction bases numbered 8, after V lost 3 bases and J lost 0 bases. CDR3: CASSQPGQGPYSNQPQHF. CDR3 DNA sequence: TGCGCCAGCAGCCAGCCGGGACAGGGGCCATATAGCAATCAGCCCCAGCATTTT.

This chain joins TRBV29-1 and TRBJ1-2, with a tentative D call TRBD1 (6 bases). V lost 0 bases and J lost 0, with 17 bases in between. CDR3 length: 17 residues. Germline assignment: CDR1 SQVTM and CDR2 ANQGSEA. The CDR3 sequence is CSVEEWGGRAANYGYTF. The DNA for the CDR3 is TGCAGCGTTGAAGAATGGGGGGGCAGGGCAGCTAACTATGGCTACACCTTC.

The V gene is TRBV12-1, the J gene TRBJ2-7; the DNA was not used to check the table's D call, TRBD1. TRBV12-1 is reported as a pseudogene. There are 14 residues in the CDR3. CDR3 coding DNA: TGTGCCAGCAGCTTTCAGGGAAGGGCCTACGAGCAGTACTTC. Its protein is CASSFQGRAYEQYF.

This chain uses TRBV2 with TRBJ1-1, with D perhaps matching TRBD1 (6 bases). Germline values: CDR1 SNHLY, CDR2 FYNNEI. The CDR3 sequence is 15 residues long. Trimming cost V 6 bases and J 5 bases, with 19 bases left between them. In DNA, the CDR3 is TGTGCCAGCAGCGACATCCGGGGGGCGCGGACTGAAGCTTTCTTT. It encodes CASSDIRGARTEAFF.

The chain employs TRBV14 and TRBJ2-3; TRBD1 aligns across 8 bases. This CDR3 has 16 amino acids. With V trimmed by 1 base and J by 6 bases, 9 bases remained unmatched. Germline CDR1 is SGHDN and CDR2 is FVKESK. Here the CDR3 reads CASSQGWTGIFDTQYF. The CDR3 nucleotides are TGTGCCAGCAGCCAAGGTTGGACAGGGATCTTTGATACGCAGTATTTT.

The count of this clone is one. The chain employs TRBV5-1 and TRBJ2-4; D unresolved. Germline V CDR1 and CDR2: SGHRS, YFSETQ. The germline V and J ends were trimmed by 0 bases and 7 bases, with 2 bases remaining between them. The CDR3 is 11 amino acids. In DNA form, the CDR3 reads TGCGCCAGCAGCTTGGGTAACATTCAGTACTTC. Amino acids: CASSLGNIQYF.

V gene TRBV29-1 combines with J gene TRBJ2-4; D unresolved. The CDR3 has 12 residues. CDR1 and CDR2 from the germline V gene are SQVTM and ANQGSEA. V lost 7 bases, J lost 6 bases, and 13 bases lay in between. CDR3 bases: TGCAGCGCCGCCTCGGGTGGAAACATTCAGTACTTC. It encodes CSAASGGNIQYF.

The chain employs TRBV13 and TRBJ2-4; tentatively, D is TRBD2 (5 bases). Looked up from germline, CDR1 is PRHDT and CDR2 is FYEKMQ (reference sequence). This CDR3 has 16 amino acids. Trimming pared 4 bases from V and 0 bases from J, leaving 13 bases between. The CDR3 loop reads CASSSTSGIAKNIQYF. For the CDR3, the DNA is TGTGCCAGCAGCTCCACCTCGGGGATAGCCAAAAACATTCAGTACTTC.

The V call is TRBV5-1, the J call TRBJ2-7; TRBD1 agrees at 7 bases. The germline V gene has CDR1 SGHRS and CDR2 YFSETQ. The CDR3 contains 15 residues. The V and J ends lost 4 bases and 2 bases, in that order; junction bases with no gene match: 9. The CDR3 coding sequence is TGCGCCAGCAGCCAAATCGGGACAGCTGCCTACGAGCAGTACTTC. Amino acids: CASSQIGTAAYEQYF.

The CDR3 protein is CASSLGRIQETQYF. CDR3 coding DNA: TGCGCCAGCAGCTTGGGTCGGATCCAAGAGACCCAGTACTTC. This chain joins TRBV5-1 and TRBJ2-5, with D unclear. The germline V gene encodes CDR1 SGHRS and CDR2 YFSETQ. V was pared by 0 bases and J by 1 base, with 7 bases between. CDR3 size: 14 residues.

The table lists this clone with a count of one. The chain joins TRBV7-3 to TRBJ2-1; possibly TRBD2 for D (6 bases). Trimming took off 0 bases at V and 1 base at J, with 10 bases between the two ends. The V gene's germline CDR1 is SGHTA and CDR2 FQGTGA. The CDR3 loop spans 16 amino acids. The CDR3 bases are TGTGCCAGCAGCTTAACTAGCGGCCAATCCTACAATGAGCAGTTCTTC. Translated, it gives CASSLTSGQSYNEQFF.

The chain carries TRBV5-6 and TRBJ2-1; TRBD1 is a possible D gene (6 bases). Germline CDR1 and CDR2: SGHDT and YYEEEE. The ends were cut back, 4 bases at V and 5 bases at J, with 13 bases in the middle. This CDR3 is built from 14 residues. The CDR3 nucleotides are TGTGCCAGCAGCGTATTAGGGGGAAACAATGAGCAGTTCTTC. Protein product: CASSVLGGNNEQFF. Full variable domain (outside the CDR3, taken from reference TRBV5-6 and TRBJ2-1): DAGVTQSPTHLIKTRGQQVTLRCSPKSGHDTVSWYQQALGQGPQFIFQYYEEEERQRGNFPDRFSGHQFPNYSSELNVNALLLGDSALYLCASSVLGGNNEQFFGPGTRLTVL.

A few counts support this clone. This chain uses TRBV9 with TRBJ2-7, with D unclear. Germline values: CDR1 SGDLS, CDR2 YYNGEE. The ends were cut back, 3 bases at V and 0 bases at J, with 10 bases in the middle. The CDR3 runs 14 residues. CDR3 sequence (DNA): TGTGCCAGCAGCGCCGGGTATGGCTCCTACGAGCAGTACTTC. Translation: CASSAGYGSYEQYF. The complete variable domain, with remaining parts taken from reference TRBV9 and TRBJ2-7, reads DSGVTQTPKHLITATGQRVTLRCSPRSGDLSVYWYQQSLDQGLQFLIQYYNGEERAKGNILERFSAQQFPDLHSELNLSSLELGDSALYFCASSAGYGSYEQYFGPGTRLTVT.

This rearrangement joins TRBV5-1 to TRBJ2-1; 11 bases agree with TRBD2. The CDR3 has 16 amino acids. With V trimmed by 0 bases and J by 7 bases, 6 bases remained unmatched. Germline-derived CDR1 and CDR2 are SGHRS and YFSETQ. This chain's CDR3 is CASSLDTSGRRNEQFF. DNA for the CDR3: TGCGCCAGCAGCTTGGATACTAGCGGGAGAAGGAATGAGCAGTTCTTC. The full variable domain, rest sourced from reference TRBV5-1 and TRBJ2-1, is KAGVTQTPRYLIKTRGQQVTLSCSPISGHRSVSWYQQTPGQGLQFLFEYFSETQRNKGNFPGRFSGRQFSNSRSEMNVSTLELGDSALYLCASSLDTSGRRNEQFFGPGTRLTVL.

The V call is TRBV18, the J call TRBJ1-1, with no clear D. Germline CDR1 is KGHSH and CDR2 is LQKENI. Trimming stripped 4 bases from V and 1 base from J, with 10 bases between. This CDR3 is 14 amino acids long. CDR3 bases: TGTGCCAGCTCACGGGTCACAGAGAACACTGAAGCTTTCTTT. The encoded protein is CASSRVTENTEAFF.